This TCR beta chain came from a study of response to subunit inactivated influenza vaccine. TCRdb processed the RT-PCR reads anew with MiXCR; each CDR3 protein has one entry. There are roughly 620,000 distinct CDR3 sequences in the sample; roughly 10% occur only once, and approximately 11% lies in the top ten. J gave up 7 bases and V 0 bases, and 6 bases lay outside the gene matches. This CDR3 has 15 residues. The germline gives CDR1 DFQATT, CDR2 SNEGSKA (reference sequence). These same records also appear under a second study, on T cells expressing NK-cell markers. That work adds: The authors generated TCR beta cDNA through 5'RACE template switching with UMIs. For about 6 donors, the dominant NKG2C+ clonotypes made up roughly 1.0-7.0% of their CD8+ T cells. The study found these clonotypes also leading the CD3+CD56-NKG2C+ fraction in a few donors. Questions lingered over whether expanded NKG2C+ T cell clones were HCMV-specific.

Sequencing was performed on PBMCs from blood, taken on the day of vaccination. The genes are TRBV20-1 and TRBJ2-1, with 10 bases identical to TRBD2. The receptor comes from a man aged 50 or older who received an inactivated influenza vaccine. The CDR3 sequence: CSARDESSGGNEQFF. The CDR3 bases are TGCAGTGCTAGAGATGAATCTAGCGGGGGTAATGAGCAGTTCTTC.